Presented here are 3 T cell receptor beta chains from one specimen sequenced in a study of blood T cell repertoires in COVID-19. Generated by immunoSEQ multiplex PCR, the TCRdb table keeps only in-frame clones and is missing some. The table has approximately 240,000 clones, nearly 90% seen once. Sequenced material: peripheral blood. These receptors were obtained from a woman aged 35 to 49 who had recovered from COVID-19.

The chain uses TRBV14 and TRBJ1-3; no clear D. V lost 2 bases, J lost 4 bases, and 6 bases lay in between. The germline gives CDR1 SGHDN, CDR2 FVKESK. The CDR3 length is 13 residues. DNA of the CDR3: TGTGCCAGCAGCCAACGCGGGGGAAACACCATATATTTT. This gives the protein CASSQRGGNTIYF.

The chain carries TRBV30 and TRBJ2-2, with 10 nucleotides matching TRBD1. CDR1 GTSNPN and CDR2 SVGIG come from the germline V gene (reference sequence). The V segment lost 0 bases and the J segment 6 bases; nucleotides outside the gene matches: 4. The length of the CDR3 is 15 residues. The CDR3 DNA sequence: TGTGCCTGGAGTGTAGGGACAGGGGAGCCCGGGGAGCTGTTTTTT. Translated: CAWSVGTGEPGELFF. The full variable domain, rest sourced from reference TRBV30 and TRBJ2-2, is SQTIHQWPATLVQPVGSPLSLECTVEGTSNPNLYWYRQAAGRGLQLLFYSVGIGQISSEVPQNLSASRPQDRQFILSSKKLLLSDSGFYLCAWSVGTGEPGELFFGEGSRLTVL.

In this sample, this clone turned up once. The CDR3 sequence: CASSPSGTDTQYF. The CDR3 nucleotides read TGTGCCAGCAGCCCTAGCGGCACAGATACGCAGTATTTT. This chain links TRBV7-3 with TRBJ2-3, with D perhaps matching TRBD2 (6 bases). V was pared by 5 bases and J by 1 base, with 7 bases between. CDR3 length equals 13 residues. Germline V gene sequence: CDR1 SGHTA, CDR2 FQGTGA.